A selection of T cell receptor beta chains follows, all from one sample in a study of cytomegalovirus exposure and HLA in healthy donors. Generated by immunoSEQ multiplex PCR, the TCRdb table keeps only in-frame clones and is missing some. In the table there are 80,000 to 100,000 clones, about 80% of which are singletons. Sequenced material: PBMCs. Every receptor here comes from a human donor in good health. Each CDR3 is given with its conserved first and last residue. The D gene is left open where the match is weak. Clone size is stated in some rows and not others, as once, few, many or a class when expanded.

v_call: TRBV7-2
j_call: TRBJ1-2
d_call: NA
clone_size: once
cdr3_nt: TGTGCCAGCAGGGTTGACAGACTCAGCAACTATGGCTACACCTTC
cdr3_aa: CASRVDRLSNYGYTF

v_call: TRBV9
j_call: TRBJ2-5
d_call: NA
clone_size: NA
cdr3_nt: TGTGCCAGCAGCTCCAGTGGCCAAGAGACCCAGTACTTC
cdr3_aa: CASSSSGQETQYF

v_call: TRBV28
j_call: TRBJ2-7
d_call: NA
clone_size: NA
cdr3_nt: TGTGCCAGCAGTAACAGCCTCTACGAGCAGTACTTC
cdr3_aa: CASSNSLYEQYF

v_call: TRBV5-6
j_call: TRBJ2-5
d_call: NA
clone_size: NA
cdr3_nt: TGTGCCAGCAGCTTGGCCGGGAATAGGAACCAAGAGACCCAGTACTTC
cdr3_aa: CASSLAGNRNQETQYF

v_call: TRBV27
j_call: TRBJ2-7
d_call: TRBD2
clone_size: few
cdr3_nt: TGTGCCAGCAGTTGGGCTAGCGGATCCTACGAGCAGTACTTC
cdr3_aa: CASSWASGSYEQYF

v_call: TRBV7-2
j_call: TRBJ2-7
d_call: NA
clone_size: NA
cdr3_nt: TGTGCCAGCAGCCCTGCAGCGGTCGGCGAGCAGTACTTC
cdr3_aa: CASSPAAVGEQYF

v_call: TRBV18
j_call: TRBJ1-1
d_call: NA
clone_size: NA
cdr3_nt: TGTGCCAGCTCATCTCTTGCCAGGATGAACACTGAAGCTTTCTTT
cdr3_aa: CASSSLARMNTEAFF

v_call: TRBV28
j_call: TRBJ2-5
d_call: NA
clone_size: NA
cdr3_nt: TGTGCCAGCAGAGACAGTTCACAAGAGACCCAGTACTTC
cdr3_aa: CASRDSSQETQYF

v_call: TRBV7-9
j_call: TRBJ2-4
d_call: TRBD2
clone_size: NA
cdr3_nt: TGTGCCAGCAGCTTAGTGGGAGGGTCCAAAAACATTCAGTACTTC
cdr3_aa: CASSLVGGSKNIQYF

v_call: TRBV29-1
j_call: TRBJ2-6
d_call: TRBD2
clone_size: few
cdr3_nt: TGCAGCGTTGATGAAGCGGGGTCTAGCTCTGGGGCCAACGTCCTGACTTTC
cdr3_aa: CSVDEAGSSSGANVLTF

v_call: TRBV28
j_call: TRBJ1-6
d_call: TRBD1
clone_size: NA
cdr3_nt: TGTGCCAGCAGTCTAAGGGGGACAGGGGGACTGACCCTCCACTTT
cdr3_aa: CASSLRGTGGLTLHF

v_call: TRBV7-8
j_call: TRBJ2-7
d_call: TRBD1
clone_size: NA
cdr3_nt: TGTGCCAGCAGCTACGGACAGGGAAACGAGCAGTACTTC
cdr3_aa: CASSYGQGNEQYF

v_call: TRBV30
j_call: TRBJ1-6
d_call: TRBD1
clone_size: NA
cdr3_nt: TGTGCCTGGAGTACGCGGACAGGCTCCAATTCACCCCTCCACTTT
cdr3_aa: CAWSTRTGSNSPLHF

v_call: TRBV7-2
j_call: TRBJ2-1
d_call: TRBD2
clone_size: NA
cdr3_nt: TGTGCCAGCAGCTTCCGCCCCCCGACTAGCGGTTGGTCCTACAATGAGCAGTTCTTC
cdr3_aa: CASSFRPPTSGWSYNEQFF

v_call: TRBV27
j_call: TRBJ1-6
d_call: NA
clone_size: NA
cdr3_nt: TGTGCCAGCAGTCCCGGACAGAAGGGTCCACCCCTCCACTTT
cdr3_aa: CASSPGQKGPPLHF

v_call: TRBV7-3
j_call: TRBJ2-1
d_call: NA
clone_size: NA
cdr3_nt: TGTGCCAGCAGCCCAGACTACCACCCTAATGAGCAGTTCTTC
cdr3_aa: CASSPDYHPNEQFF

v_call: TRBV5-6
j_call: TRBJ2-5
d_call: TRBD1
clone_size: NA
cdr3_nt: TGTGCCAGCAGCCTGCCGGGACAGGGAAAAGAGACCCAGTACTTC
cdr3_aa: CASSLPGQGKETQYF

v_call: TRBV4-2
j_call: TRBJ2-7
d_call: TRBD2
clone_size: NA
cdr3_nt: TGTGCCAGCAGCCAACCCAAGACTAGCGGAACCTACGAGCAGTACTTC
cdr3_aa: CASSQPKTSGTYEQYF

v_call: TRBV7-9
j_call: TRBJ2-3
d_call: TRBD2
clone_size: few
cdr3_nt: TGTGCCAGCAGCTCAGGGACTAGCGGGAGGCGGGCAGATACGCAGTATTTT
cdr3_aa: CASSSGTSGRRADTQYF

v_call: TRBV7-2
j_call: TRBJ2-5
d_call: TRBD2
clone_size: NA
cdr3_nt: TGTGCCAGCAGCTTAGTAGCGGGGGGCCTCCAAGAGACCCAGTACTTC
cdr3_aa: CASSLVAGGLQETQYF

v_call: TRBV6-6
j_call: TRBJ1-1
d_call: NA
clone_size: NA
cdr3_nt: TGTGCCAGCAGCCCCATGAACACTGAAGCTTTCTTT
cdr3_aa: CASSPMNTEAFF

v_call: TRBV6-5
j_call: TRBJ2-7
d_call: NA
clone_size: NA
cdr3_nt: TGTGCCAGTCCTACGAGGGTCGAGCAGTACTTC
cdr3_aa: CASPTRVEQYF

v_call: TRBV7-8
j_call: TRBJ2-5
d_call: TRBD1
clone_size: once
cdr3_nt: TGTGCCAGCAGCTTCCGAGGACAGGGTCAGACCCAGTACTTC
cdr3_aa: CASSFRGQGQTQYF

v_call: TRBV7-3
j_call: TRBJ2-5
d_call: TRBD1
clone_size: NA
cdr3_nt: TGTGCCAGCAGCTTCGGACAGGGGGGAATAGAGACCCAGTACTTC
cdr3_aa: CASSFGQGGIETQYF

v_call: TRBV7-6
j_call: TRBJ2-3
d_call: NA
clone_size: NA
cdr3_nt: TGTGCCAGCAGCTCCCGAGGTTTTGGGACAGATACGCAGTATTTT
cdr3_aa: CASSSRGFGTDTQYF

v_call: TRBV6-5
j_call: TRBJ2-6
d_call: NA
clone_size: few
cdr3_nt: TGTGCCAGCAGTTACCGGGGCTCTGGGGCCAACGTCCTGACTTTC
cdr3_aa: CASSYRGSGANVLTF

v_call: TRBV30
j_call: TRBJ2-3
d_call: TRBD2
clone_size: NA
cdr3_nt: TGTGCCTGTGAGCGGGGGAGGGGGACAGATACGCAGTATTTT
cdr3_aa: CACERGRGTDTQYF

v_call: TRBV19
j_call: TRBJ2-1
d_call: TRBD1
clone_size: NA
cdr3_nt: TGTGCCAGTAGCGGGACAGGGGGAAGGAATGAGCAGTTCTTC
cdr3_aa: CASSGTGGRNEQFF

v_call: TRBV7-9
j_call: TRBJ2-5
d_call: NA
clone_size: few
cdr3_nt: TGTGCCAGCAGCCGCGATGGGCCGGCGCAAGAGACCCAGTACTTC
cdr3_aa: CASSRDGPAQETQYF

v_call: TRBV28
j_call: TRBJ2-1
d_call: TRBD2
clone_size: NA
cdr3_nt: TGTGCCAGCAGTTTAGGCGGGAGAGGGTATGAGCAGTTCTTC
cdr3_aa: CASSLGGRGYEQFF

v_call: TRBV7-6
j_call: TRBJ2-7
d_call: TRBD2
clone_size: NA
cdr3_nt: TGTGCCAGCAGCCCACTAGCGGGAGGGCCAGGCGAGCAGTACTTC
cdr3_aa: CASSPLAGGPGEQYF

v_call: TRBV19
j_call: TRBJ1-2
d_call: TRBD1
clone_size: NA
cdr3_nt: TGTGCCAGTAGTTTGCTGGGACAGAACTATGGCTACACCTTC
cdr3_aa: CASSLLGQNYGYTF

v_call: TRBV9
j_call: TRBJ1-2
d_call: NA
clone_size: NA
cdr3_nt: TGTGCCAGCAGCGTAGAGTTACAGGGATACTATGGCTACACCTTC
cdr3_aa: CASSVELQGYYGYTF

v_call: TRBV27
j_call: TRBJ2-7
d_call: NA
clone_size: NA
cdr3_nt: TGTGCCAGCAGTTCCCCCGGGACACCCTACGAGCAGTACTTC
cdr3_aa: CASSSPGTPYEQYF

v_call: TRBV6-4
j_call: TRBJ1-5
d_call: TRBD1
clone_size: NA
cdr3_nt: TGTGCCAGCAGTGTTACCGGGACAGGGGTGAGCAATCAGCCCCAGCATTTT
cdr3_aa: CASSVTGTGVSNQPQHF

v_call: TRBV5-1
j_call: TRBJ2-7
d_call: TRBD1
clone_size: NA
cdr3_nt: TGCGCCAGCAGCCCCGGACAGGCTACCTACGAGCAGTACTTC
cdr3_aa: CASSPGQATYEQYF

v_call: TRBV18
j_call: TRBJ2-3
d_call: NA
clone_size: once
cdr3_nt: TGTGCCAGCTCACCACCCGAGGAGGCAGGTGGTACGCAGTATTTT
cdr3_aa: CASSPPEEAGGTQYF

v_call: TRBV10-3
j_call: TRBJ1-6
d_call: NA
clone_size: NA
cdr3_nt: TGTGCCTCACCTTCCGGGACACTGCCCCATTCACCCCTCCACTTT
cdr3_aa: CASPSGTLPHSPLHF

v_call: TRBV18
j_call: TRBJ1-6
d_call: NA
clone_size: NA
cdr3_nt: TGTGCCAGCTCACCAGAATCCCAGGGAAATTCACCCCTCCACTTT
cdr3_aa: CASSPESQGNSPLHF

v_call: TRBV6-4
j_call: TRBJ2-3
d_call: NA
clone_size: NA
cdr3_nt: TGTGCCAGCAGTGGATCCGTGGGACACACAGATACGCAGTATTTT
cdr3_aa: CASSGSVGHTDTQYF

v_call: TRBV4-2
j_call: TRBJ2-7
d_call: TRBD1
clone_size: NA
cdr3_nt: TGTGCCAGCAGCCAAATAGGGACGGGACAGAGCTCCTACGAGCAGTACTTC
cdr3_aa: CASSQIGTGQSSYEQYF

v_call: TRBV5-6
j_call: TRBJ1-2
d_call: TRBD1
clone_size: NA
cdr3_nt: TGTGCCAGCATGCCGGGACAGGCTAACTATGGCTACACCTTC
cdr3_aa: CASMPGQANYGYTF

v_call: TRBV28
j_call: TRBJ2-7
d_call: TRBD2
clone_size: NA
cdr3_nt: TGTGCCAGCAGTTCATATCCCCTTCTAGCGGGAGGGCTTGTAGAGCAGTACTTC
cdr3_aa: CASSSYPLLAGGLVEQYF

v_call: TRBV28
j_call: TRBJ1-3
d_call: TRBD1
clone_size: NA
cdr3_nt: TGTGCCAGCTACAGGGGGCCATCTGGAAACACCATATATTTT
cdr3_aa: CASYRGPSGNTIYF

v_call: TRBV5-4
j_call: TRBJ1-1
d_call: NA
clone_size: NA
cdr3_nt: TGTGCCAGCAGCGGGCGGGCAGGTAAGACTGAAGCTTTCTTT
cdr3_aa: CASSGRAGKTEAFF

v_call: TRBV6-4
j_call: TRBJ2-3
d_call: NA
clone_size: NA
cdr3_nt: TGTGCCAGCAGTGTTGATCGGGGAGATACGCAGTATTTT
cdr3_aa: CASSVDRGDTQYF